Below are 18 T cell receptor beta chains sequenced from a single sample in a study of OX40 agonist ivuxolimab in advanced cancers. Data came from immunoSEQ multiplex PCR; TCRdb stores just in-frame clones and leaves some out. The sample has fewer than 45,000 clones, 70% to 90% seen once. The material sequenced was CD4+ or CD8+ T cells sorted from blood, taken in a trial of the OX40 agonist ivuxolimab. These receptors came from an adult with an advanced solid tumor such as melanoma, head and neck, liver or kidney cancer.

V and J are TRBV19 and TRBJ2-7, with 7 bases lining up with TRBD1. The CDR3 extends over 14 amino acids. Losses at the gene ends were 5 bases for V and 3 bases for J; bases not matched to a gene: 7. CDR1 and CDR2 from the germline V gene are LNHDA and SQIVND (reference sequence). In DNA form, the CDR3 reads TGTGCCAGTAGTGTCGCACAGGGGAGCTACGAGCAGTACTTC. It yields the protein CASSVAQGSYEQYF.

The V call is TRBV18, the J call TRBJ1-2, with D unresolved. Germline CDR1 and CDR2: KGHSH and LQKENI. CDR3 length: 14 amino acids. The V and J ends lost 2 bases and 4 bases respectively, with 11 bases between them. In DNA, the CDR3 is TGTGCCAGCTCACCAGTCGGCGACGCCTATGGCTACACCTTC. This sequence encodes CASSPVGDAYGYTF.

The genes are TRBV9 and TRBJ2-5; 9 bases fit TRBD1. After removal of 3 bases from V and 5 bases from J, the junction contained 5 bases not matched to a gene. The V gene's germline CDR1 is SGDLS and CDR2 YYNGEE. The CDR3 totals 14 residues. The CDR3 here is CASSGGQGDETQYF. As DNA, the CDR3 is TGTGCCAGCAGCGGGGGACAGGGCGACGAGACCCAGTACTTC.

The rearrangement joins TRBV9 to TRBJ1-4; TRBD1 might be the D (5 bases). Trimming removed 4 bases from V and 4 bases from J, with 14 bases in between. The germline V gene encodes CDR1 SGDLS and CDR2 YYNGEE. There are 15 residues in the CDR3. The DNA of the CDR3 is TGTGCCAGCAGCACCCGGGGCGCGCATAATGAAAAACTGTTTTTT. Protein sequence: CASSTRGAHNEKLFF.

There are a few counts of this clone. V and J are TRBV7-2 and TRBJ1-2; no firm D call. Germline V gene sequence: CDR1 SGHTA, CDR2 FQGNSA. Trimming left V 0 bases short and J 7 bases short, with 12 bases between. The CDR3 covers 14 residues. The CDR3 loop reads CASSLAQRGTGYTF. In DNA form, the CDR3 reads TGTGCCAGCAGCTTAGCGCAGCGGGGAACTGGCTACACCTTC.

The V call is TRBV6-4, the J call TRBJ1-2, with TRBD1 matching over 7 bases. CDR3 size: 16 residues. V was clipped by 5 bases and J by 0 bases; unmatched bases: 9. CDR1 MRHNA and CDR2 SNTAGT come from the germline V gene. In DNA, the CDR3 is TGTGCCAGCAGTCAAGTAACAGGGGTTGCTAACTATGGCTACACCTTC. It is translated as CASSQVTGVANYGYTF.

The chain employs TRBV11-2 and TRBJ2-1, with a tentative D call TRBD1 (6 bases). Germline V lookup: CDR1 SGHAT, CDR2 FQNNGV. V was clipped by 4 bases and J by 3 bases, with 13 bases between them. This CDR3 is 15 amino acids long. CDR3 region: CASSSTGTIYNEQFF. The DNA of the CDR3 is TGTGCCAGCAGCTCAACCGGGACAATCTACAATGAGCAGTTCTTC.

This clone was seen just once. The chain recombines TRBV9 with TRBJ2-7; possibly TRBD1 for D (5 bases). Trimming took off 4 bases at V and 7 bases at J, with 15 bases between the two ends. The V gene's germline CDR1 is SGDLS and CDR2 YYNGEE. The CDR3 sequence is 13 residues long. CDR3 amino acids: CASSPPRQGEQYF. CDR3 bases: TGTGCCAGCAGCCCTCCTCGGCAGGGAGAGCAGTACTTC.

This chain connects TRBV30 to TRBJ1-1; possible D gene TRBD1, 6 bases. Germline CDR1 GTSNPN, CDR2 SVGIG (reference sequence). CDR3 length: 13 residues. V gave up 3 bases and J gave up 1 base, with 9 bases separating them. CDR3 nucleotide sequence: TGTGCCTGGAGGCAGACAGGGAACACTGAAGCTTTCTTT. Amino acid sequence: CAWRQTGNTEAFF. The full variable domain, completed using reference TRBV30 and TRBJ1-1, is SQTIHQWPATLVQPVGSPLSLECTVEGTSNPNLYWYRQAAGRGLQLLFYSVGIGQISSEVPQNLSASRPQDRQFILSSKKLLLSDSGFYLCAWRQTGNTEAFFGQGTRLTVV.

The chain carries TRBV7-3 and TRBJ2-1, with D perhaps matching TRBD2 (5 bases). Germline CDR1 reads SGHTA; CDR2 reads FQGTGA. The CDR3 consists of 13 residues. Trimming stripped 4 bases from V and 5 bases from J, with 9 bases between. The CDR3 protein is CASSSGLDNEQFF. CDR3 in DNA: TGTGCCAGCAGCTCAGGACTTGACAATGAGCAGTTCTTC.

This chain connects TRBV4-3 to TRBJ2-6; D possibly uses TRBD1 or TRBD2 (6 bases each). Trimming pared 0 bases from V and 3 bases from J, leaving 9 bases between. The CDR3 runs to 16 residues. Germline CDR1 and CDR2: LGHNA and YSLEER. The CDR3 region has the DNA TGCGCCAGCAGCCAAGAGGGGGGCGGTGGGGCCAACGTCCTGACTTTC. Protein product: CASSQEGGGGANVLTF.

The chain's CDR3 is CASSPGGGEAFF. Here the CDR3 DNA reads TGTGCCAGCTCACCAGGCGGGGGTGAAGCTTTCTTT. The chain joins TRBV18 to TRBJ1-1; perhaps TRBD1 as D (5 bases). The germline V gene encodes CDR1 KGHSH and CDR2 LQKENI. Trimming cost V 2 bases and J 7 bases, with 8 bases left between them. This CDR3 contains 12 residues.

This clone was seen once. This rearrangement joins TRBV7-9 to TRBJ2-7; a weak D match, TRBD1 (5 bases). CDR1 and CDR2 (germline): SEHNR, FQNEAQ (reference sequence). This CDR3 has 14 amino acids. Trimming took 2 bases from V and 2 from J, leaving 10 bases between them. The CDR3 reads CASSLKGSPYEQYF. CDR3 DNA sequence: TGTGCCAGCAGCTTAAAGGGGTCCCCCTACGAGCAGTACTTC.

V usage is TRBV7-6 and J usage is TRBJ2-1; 7 bases match TRBD1. CDR3 length: 13 residues. The germline CDR1 and CDR2 sequences are SGHVS and FNYEAQ. V shed 6 bases, J shed 7 bases, and the junction held 6 bases outside the gene matches. The chain's CDR3 is CASRGDSRNEQFF. CDR3 bases: TGTGCCAGCAGGGGGGACAGCAGGAATGAGCAGTTCTTC.

The chain has TRBV7-9 and TRBJ1-1, with 7 bases matching TRBD1. The V gene end was trimmed by 0 bases and the J gene end by 5 bases; junction bases not matched to a gene: 15. The CDR3 runs 18 residues. Per germline, CDR1 SEHNR and CDR2 FQNEAQ (reference sequence). The CDR3 spells CASSLAAGGIGGYTEAFF. The CDR3 region has the DNA TGTGCCAGCAGCTTAGCTGCAGGGGGGATAGGGGGGTATACTGAAGCTTTCTTT.

This clone has just a few counts. The chain carries TRBV4-3 and TRBJ2-2; TRBD2 matches 9 bases. This CDR3 comprises 19 residues. From germline, CDR1 is LGHNA and CDR2 YSLEER. V shed 1 base and J 2 bases; nucleotides not matched to a gene: 11. DNA for the CDR3: TGCGCCAGCAGCCAAGCCGACGTAGCGGGGGCCCCAAACACCGGGGAGCTGTTTTTT. This sequence encodes CASSQADVAGAPNTGELFF.

By sample share, this clone is medium-sized. This chain uses TRBV7-2 with TRBJ1-2, with D possibly matching TRBD1 (5 bases). Trimming pared 5 bases from V and 3 bases from J, leaving 16 bases between. The length of the CDR3 is 15 residues. CDR1 is SGHTA, CDR2 FQGNSA, per germline. This CDR3 is CASSPYSGGDYGYTF. The DNA of the CDR3 is TGTGCCAGCAGCCCGTACTCAGGAGGGGACTATGGCTACACCTTC.

The CDR3 nucleotides are TGTGCCAGCAGTTGGACAGACTACGAGCAGTACTTC. The encoded protein is CASSWTDYEQYF. The V gene is TRBV6-6, the J gene TRBJ2-7; weak D call: TRBD1 (6 bases). Germline assignment: CDR1 MNHNY and CDR2 SVGAGI (reference sequence). The V end was cut by 4 bases, the J end by 3 bases, with 7 bases between. The CDR3 runs 12 residues.